The 14 T cell receptor beta chains in this list originate from one sample, sequenced in a study of blood T cell repertoires in COVID-19. Generated by immunoSEQ multiplex PCR, the TCRdb table keeps only in-frame clones and is missing some. The table shows some 210,000 clones, with 81% occurring only once. Material: PBMCs or T cells enriched from blood (not recorded which). The origin of the receptors is a middle-aged man who had recovered from COVID-19.

The chain combines TRBV5-1 with TRBJ2-1, with 11 bases matching TRBD2. J gave up 6 bases and V 3 bases, and 8 bases lay outside the gene matches. The V gene's germline CDR1 is SGHRS and CDR2 YFSETQ. The length of the CDR3 is 16 residues. The CDR3 DNA reads TGCGCCAGCAGCTGGGTAACTAGCGGGGGACTCAATGAGCAGTTCTTC. Translation: CASSWVTSGGLNEQFF.

This clone was observed a few times. The chain combines TRBV11-2 with TRBJ2-7, with TRBD1 matching 7 bases. Per the germline V gene, CDR1 is SGHAT and CDR2 is FQNNGV. The CDR3 extends over 14 amino acids. The ends lost 3 bases at V and 7 bases at J; junction bases unmatched: 9. The CDR3 coding sequence is TGTGCCAGCAGCTTCAACCGGGACAGCAAGGAGCAGTACTTC. Its protein product is CASSFNRDSKEQYF.

The genes are TRBV18 and TRBJ2-2; 7 nucleotides line up with TRBD2. Trimming took 3 bases from V and 5 from J; bases not matched to a gene: 9. The CDR3 length is 16 residues. Germline CDR1 and CDR2: KGHSH and LQKENI. In DNA form, the CDR3 reads TGTGCCAGCTCACCGTTGGCGGGGGACCTTACCGGGGAGCTGTTTTTT. Encoded protein: CASSPLAGDLTGELFF.

The V gene is TRBV2, the J gene TRBJ1-4, with D tentatively TRBD1 (5 bases). The germline V gene has CDR1 SNHLY and CDR2 FYNNEI. This CDR3 contains 14 residues. Trimming removed 1 base at V and 8 bases at J, with 11 bases between. As DNA, the CDR3 is TGTGCCAGCAGTGAAGGGGGCATTTTAGAAAAACTGTTTTTT. This encodes CASSEGGILEKLFF.

DNA for the CDR3: TGCGCCAGCAGCTCCGGACAGGGGGCCCTTCGCTATGGCTACACCTTC. Encoded protein: CASSSGQGALRYGYTF. The chain has TRBV5-1 and TRBJ1-2, with 11 bases matching TRBD1. Germline assignment: CDR1 SGHRS and CDR2 YFSETQ. The ends lost 3 bases at V and 4 bases at J; junction bases unmatched: 8. The CDR3 totals 16 residues.

The CDR3 nucleotides are TGTGCCACCAGTGATCATTTAGCGGGAGGGCTAGGCTACAATGAGCAGTTCTTC. It encodes CATSDHLAGGLGYNEQFF. The V and J genes are TRBV24-1 and TRBJ2-1; 11 nucleotides line up with TRBD2. With 3 bases clipped from V and 3 bases from J, the junction kept 9 bases outside the gene matches. Germline-derived CDR1 and CDR2 are KGHDR and SFDVKD. The CDR3 runs to 18 residues.

V is TRBV24-1 and J is TRBJ2-7, with 8 bases that match TRBD1. Germline V gene lookup returns CDR1 KGHDR and CDR2 SFDVKD. The CDR3 is 16 residues long. V was clipped by 5 bases and J by 4 bases; unmatched bases: 12. CDR3 bases: TGTGCCACCAGTGCAGGGGGCTCGTTCGGGTCTTACGAGCAGTACTTC. Protein sequence: CATSAGGSFGSYEQYF.

The CDR3 nucleotides are TGTGCCAGCAGCTTAGGTGAGACTGAAGCTTTCTTT. Translation gives CASSLGETEAFF. The chain recombines TRBV7-2 with TRBJ1-1; D is uncertain. The V gene's germline CDR1 is SGHTA and CDR2 FQGNSA. CDR3 length equals 12 residues. Trimming removed 1 base from V and 5 bases from J, with 5 bases in between.

This clone occurred once. The chain combines TRBV5-4 with TRBJ2-7; TRBD1 might be the D (6 bases). V lost 0 bases, J lost 7 bases, and 11 bases lay in between. Germline CDR1 reads SGHNT; CDR2 reads YYREEE (reference sequence). There are 13 residues in the CDR3. The CDR3 spells CASSLVQGREQYF. The CDR3, as DNA: TGTGCCAGCAGCTTGGTTCAGGGGCGGGAGCAGTACTTC.

This clone appeared once. V gene TRBV3-1 (or the pseudogene TRBV3-2) combines with J gene TRBJ1-4; 9 bases line up with TRBD1. The CDR3 is 14 amino acids. V was clipped by 4 bases and J by 8 bases; unmatched bases: 5. Looked up from germline, CDR1 is LGHDT and CDR2 is YNNKEL (reference sequence). The DNA of the CDR3 is TGTGCCAGCAGCCTGGGACAGGGTGTCGAAAAACTGTTTTTT. Translated, it gives CASSLGQGVEKLFF.

The chain is built from TRBV7-2 and TRBJ1-4; possibly TRBD1 for D (6 bases). The V gene lost 4 bases and the J gene lost 5 bases, with 14 bases spanning the gap. The CDR3 consists of 15 residues. Germline V gene data show CDR1 as SGHTA and CDR2 as FQGNSA. In DNA form, the CDR3 reads TGTGCCAGCAGCTCGGGGGGGGGCTGGAATGAAAAACTGTTTTTT. Translating gives CASSSGGGWNEKLFF.

The chain has TRBV7-3 and TRBJ2-6; D unresolved. The CDR3 runs to 16 residues. Trimming cost V 1 base and J 1 base, with 8 bases left between them. CDR1 and CDR2 (germline): SGHTA, FQGTGA. In DNA, the CDR3 is TGTGCCAGCAGCTTAAATCCCTTATCTGGGGCCAACGTCCTGACTTTC. Protein: CASSLNPLSGANVLTF.

This clone was detected only a few times. V gene TRBV6-5 combines with J gene TRBJ1-3; 7 bases map to TRBD1. The CDR3 is 13 residues long. CDR1 and CDR2 from the germline V gene are MNHEY and SVGAGI. V lost 6 bases, J lost 4 bases, and 3 bases stayed unmatched. The CDR3 spells CASSRGRGNTIYF. The CDR3, as DNA: TGTGCCAGCAGCAGGGGGAGGGGAAACACCATATATTTT.

The genes are TRBV3-1 (or the pseudogene TRBV3-2) and TRBJ1-4; D remains ambiguous. This CDR3 comprises 15 residues. Trimming removed 3 bases from V and 1 base from J, with 9 bases in between. The germline CDR1 and CDR2 sequences are LGHDT and YNNKEL (reference sequence). The CDR3 sequence is CASSHSGITNEKLFF. CDR3 nucleotides: TGTGCCAGCAGCCACTCCGGGATAACTAATGAAAAACTGTTTTTT.